A single T cell receptor (beta chain) is shown here with its context. This specimen comes from a study of CD8 T cells in Susac syndrome. Random hexamers were used to reverse transcribe the RNA input (about 0.45 to 1 ug). immunoSEQ multiplex PCR amplified TCR beta CDR3 across 54 Vbeta, 13 Jbeta. Via MiXCR, TCRdb re-called the immunoSEQ multiplex PCR reads, giving one row per CDR3 protein. Of about 210,000 distinct CDR3 sequences in the sample, about 94% were seen once. The origin of this receptor is a human donor with Susac syndrome. The sequenced sample consisted of CD4+ T cells from PBMCs.

The CDR3 coding sequence is TGTGCCAGCAGCGCCGTGGGAAACACTGAAGCTTTCTTT. This sequence encodes CASSAVGNTEAFF. This chain joins TRBV7-2 and TRBJ1-1; D not resolved. The V end lost 5 bases, the J end lost 2 bases, and 9 bases lay between the germline ends. The length of the CDR3 is 13 residues. Germline-derived CDR1 and CDR2 are SGHTA and FQGNSA.